These 14 T cell receptor beta chains originate from one sample sequenced in a study of T cells after posttransplantation cyclophosphamide. A marrow graft followed busulfan-fludarabine conditioning, with cyclophosphamide on days +3 and +4. Here immunoSEQ multiplex PCR was the method, and the copy in TCRdb shows in-frame clones only, minus some. The sample contains about 16,000 clones, 92% of which appear only once. The sequences come from CD4+ T cells sorted from blood, collected after allogeneic stem cell transplant with posttransplant cyclophosphamide. Source of these receptors: a male patient between 60 and 69 years old who received an allogeneic stem cell transplant from a related donor and was CMV-positive. The T cells may partly be graft donor cells.

The V and J genes are TRBV19 and TRBJ1-2; perhaps TRBD1 as D (5 bases). Trimming cost V 6 bases and J 0 bases, with 14 bases left between them. Germline assignment: CDR1 LNHDA and CDR2 SQIVND (reference sequence). This CDR3 is 15 amino acids long. Written as DNA, the CDR3 is TGTGCCAGTAGGGACATTCTGGGCGCTAACTATGGCTACACCTTC. This sequence encodes CASRDILGANYGYTF.

The chain carries TRBV4-2 and TRBJ2-7; tentatively, D is TRBD1 (5 bases). From germline, CDR1 is LGHNA and CDR2 YNFKEQ. The CDR3 runs to 15 residues. V lost 0 bases and J 2 bases, leaving 11 bases between the germline ends. CDR3 residues: CASSQDQGRAYEQYF. The CDR3 DNA follows: TGTGCCAGCAGCCAAGATCAGGGCAGGGCCTACGAGCAGTACTTC.

This clone was seen only once. This chain uses TRBV6-5 with TRBJ2-7; 9 bases line up with TRBD1. The CDR3 is 15 amino acids. The germline CDR1 and CDR2 sequences are MNHEY and SVGAGI. V lost 2 bases to trimming and J lost 5 bases; unmatched junction nucleotides: 7. The CDR3 loop is CASSYDPGTGNEQYF. Here the CDR3 DNA reads TGTGCCAGCAGTTACGATCCCGGGACAGGGAACGAGCAGTACTTC.

This chain uses TRBV6-5 with TRBJ1-1, with D tentatively TRBD1 (5 bases). V shed 0 bases and J shed 5 bases, with 10 bases lying between them. CDR1 and CDR2 (germline): MNHEY, SVGAGI. The CDR3 consists of 14 residues. The CDR3 spells CASSYSGSGTEAFF. For the CDR3, the DNA is TGTGCCAGCAGTTACTCTGGTTCAGGGACTGAAGCTTTCTTT.

A single count supports this clone. The CDR3 loop reads CASSQEMGPETQYF. For the CDR3, the DNA is TGTGCCAGCAGCCAAGAAATGGGGCCGGAAACGCAGTATTTT. This sequence joins TRBV4-2 and TRBJ2-3; maybe TRBD1 (5 bases). V gave up 0 bases and J gave up 9 bases, with 13 bases separating them. The CDR3 contains 14 residues. Germline V CDR1 and CDR2: LGHNA, YNFKEQ.

The rearrangement uses TRBV5-1 and TRBJ2-7; tentatively, D is TRBD1 (5 bases). CDR3 length: 14 amino acids. Looked up from germline, CDR1 is SGHRS and CDR2 is YFSETQ. The V gene lost 5 bases and the J gene lost 1 base, with 13 bases spanning the gap. CDR3 in DNA: TGCGCCAGCAGATATGACAGCCTGTCCTACGAGCAGTACTTC. This translates into CASRYDSLSYEQYF.

The genes are TRBV9 and TRBJ2-2; 12 bases align to TRBD2. CDR3 length: 20 amino acids. V gave up 1 base and J gave up 8 bases; unmatched junction bases: 18. Germline assignment: CDR1 SGDLS and CDR2 YYNGEE. The CDR3 spells CASSVPKTSGGPKFDGELFF. CDR3 nucleotides: TGTGCCAGCAGCGTACCCAAAACTAGCGGGGGGCCCAAGTTCGATGGGGAGCTGTTTTTT.

A single count supports this clone. This chain links TRBV2 with TRBJ2-5; no clear D. The V gene's germline CDR1 is SNHLY and CDR2 FYNNEI. The CDR3 is made up of 11 amino acids. Trimming shortened V by 6 bases and J by 5 bases, and 7 bases separated the two germline ends. The CDR3 bases are TGTGCCAGCAGGACTTACGAGACCCAGTACTTC. Protein sequence: CASRTYETQYF. Based on the CDR3 plus reference TRBV2 and TRBJ2-5, the full variable domain is EPEVTQTPSHQVTQMGQEVILRCVPISNHLYFYWYRQILGQKVEFLVSFYNNEISEKSEIFDDQFSVERPDGSNFTLKIRSTKLEDSAMYFCASRTYETQYFGPGTRLLVL.

About this clone: The sample carries other DNA sequences with the same CDR3. The V gene is TRBV19, the J gene TRBJ1-6, with 7 bases identical to TRBD1. The CDR3 covers 17 residues. Looked up from germline, CDR1 is LNHDA and CDR2 is SQIVND (reference sequence). The junction had 18 bases not matched to a gene; V was cut back by 9 bases and J by 7 bases. The CDR3 sequence is CASERDSQRGGNSPLHF. The DNA for the CDR3 is TGTGCCAGCGAACGGGACAGTCAACGAGGGGGCAATTCACCCCTCCACTTT.

V usage is TRBV19 and J usage is TRBJ1-5; 8 nucleotides agree with TRBD1. Losses at the gene ends were 6 bases for V and 4 bases for J; bases not matched to a gene: 11. Germline lookup yields CDR1 LNHDA and CDR2 SQIVND (reference sequence). The CDR3 covers 16 residues. The CDR3 region has the DNA TGTGCCAGTAGCCGAACCGGGACAGGTAATAATCAGCCCCAGCATTTT. It codes for CASSRTGTGNNQPQHF.

CDR3: CASSLILGAGTEAFF. As DNA, the CDR3 is TGTGCCAGCAGCTTAATTTTGGGCGCAGGGACTGAAGCTTTCTTT. The rearrangement uses TRBV7-9 and TRBJ1-1; tentative D call: TRBD1 (5 bases). CDR1 SEHNR and CDR2 FQNEAQ come from the germline V gene (reference sequence). The germline V and J ends were trimmed by 2 bases and 5 bases, with 15 bases remaining between them. CDR3 length equals 15 residues. The whole variable domain, filled in from reference TRBV7-9 and TRBJ1-1, reads DTGVSQNPRHKITKRGQNVTFRCDPISEHNRLYWYRQTLGQGPEFLTYFQNEAQLEKSRLLSDRFSAERPKGSFSTLEIQRTEQGDSAMYLCASSLILGAGTEAFFGQGTRLTVV.

The genes are TRBV7-2 and TRBJ1-2; perhaps TRBD1 as D (6 bases). Germline values: CDR1 SGHTA, CDR2 FQGNSA. Between the trimmed V and J ends, which lost 3 bases and 7 bases, there was a span of 12 bases. CDR3 length: 13 residues. The CDR3 nucleotides read TGTGCCAGCAGCTTGAGCGGACAGAGTGGCTACACCTTC. Translating gives CASSLSGQSGYTF.

The CDR3 DNA is TGTGCCAGCAGTTACCAGAGGGGGGGCGCGGGCCGGGAGCTGTTTTTT. Translating gives CASSYQRGGAGRELFF. J is TRBJ2-2 and V is TRBV6-5; perhaps TRBD2 as D (7 bases). The V and J ends lost 2 bases and 9 bases respectively, with 19 bases between them. CDR1 and CDR2 from the germline V gene are MNHEY and SVGAGI. The CDR3 spans 16 residues.

This chain links TRBV5-1 with TRBJ2-6; tentatively, D is TRBD2 (5 bases). The CDR3 is 17 amino acids. V was clipped by 4 bases and J by 0 bases, with 14 bases between them. Germline CDR1 and CDR2: SGHRS and YFSETQ. CDR3 protein: CASSQGRASSGANVLTF. The CDR3 bases are TGCGCCAGCAGCCAAGGGCGGGCCAGCTCTGGGGCCAACGTCCTGACTTTC.